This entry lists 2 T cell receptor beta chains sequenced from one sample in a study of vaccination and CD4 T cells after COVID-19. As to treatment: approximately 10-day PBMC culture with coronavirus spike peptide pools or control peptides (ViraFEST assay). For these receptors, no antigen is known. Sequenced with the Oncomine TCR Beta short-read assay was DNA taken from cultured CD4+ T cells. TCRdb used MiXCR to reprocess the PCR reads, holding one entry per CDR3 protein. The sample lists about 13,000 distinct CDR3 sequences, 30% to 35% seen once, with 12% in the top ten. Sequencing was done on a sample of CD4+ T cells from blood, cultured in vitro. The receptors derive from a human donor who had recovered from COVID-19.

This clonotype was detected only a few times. The CDR3 nucleotides read TGTGCCAGCAGTATTCTGGGCCAGGGACGTGGAGAGCAGTACTTC. As protein: CASSILGQGRGEQYF. The chain links TRBV6-4 to TRBJ2-7; D might be TRBD1 or TRBD2, each matching 5 bases. The CDR3 totals 15 residues. In germline, CDR1 is MRHNA, CDR2 SNTAGT. Trimming removed 5 bases at V and 7 bases at J, with 21 bases between.

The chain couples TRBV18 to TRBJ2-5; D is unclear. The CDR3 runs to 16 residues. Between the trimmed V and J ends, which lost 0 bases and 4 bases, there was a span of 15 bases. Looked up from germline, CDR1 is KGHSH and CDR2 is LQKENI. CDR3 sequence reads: CASSPPNSLGSETQYF. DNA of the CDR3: TGTGCCAGCTCACCACCGAACAGCCTGGGGTCAGAGACCCAGTACTTC.